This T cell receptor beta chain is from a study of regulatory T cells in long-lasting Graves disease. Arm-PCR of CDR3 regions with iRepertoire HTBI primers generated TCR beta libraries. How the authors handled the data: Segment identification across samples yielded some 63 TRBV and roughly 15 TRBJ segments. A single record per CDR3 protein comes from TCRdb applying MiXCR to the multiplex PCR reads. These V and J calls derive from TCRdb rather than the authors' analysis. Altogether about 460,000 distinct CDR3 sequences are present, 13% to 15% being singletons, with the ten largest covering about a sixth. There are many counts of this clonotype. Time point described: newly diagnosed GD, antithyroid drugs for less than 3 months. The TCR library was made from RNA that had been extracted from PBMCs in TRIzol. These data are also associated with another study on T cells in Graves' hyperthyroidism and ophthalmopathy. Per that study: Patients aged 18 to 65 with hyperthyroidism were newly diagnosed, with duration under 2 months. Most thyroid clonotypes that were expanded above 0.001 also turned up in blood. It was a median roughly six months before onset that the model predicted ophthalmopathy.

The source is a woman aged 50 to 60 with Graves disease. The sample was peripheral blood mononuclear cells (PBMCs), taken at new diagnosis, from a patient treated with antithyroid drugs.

In nucleotides, the CDR3 is TGTGCCAGCAGTTCCCTGGACATGGGAGGCGGCTACACCTTC. Translated, it gives CASSSLDMGGGYTF. This rearrangement joins TRBV28 to TRBJ1-2; the D gene is possibly TRBD1 (5 bases). Germline assignment: CDR1 MDHEN and CDR2 SYDVKM. There are 14 residues in the CDR3. Trimming pared 4 bases from V and 8 bases from J, leaving 17 bases between.